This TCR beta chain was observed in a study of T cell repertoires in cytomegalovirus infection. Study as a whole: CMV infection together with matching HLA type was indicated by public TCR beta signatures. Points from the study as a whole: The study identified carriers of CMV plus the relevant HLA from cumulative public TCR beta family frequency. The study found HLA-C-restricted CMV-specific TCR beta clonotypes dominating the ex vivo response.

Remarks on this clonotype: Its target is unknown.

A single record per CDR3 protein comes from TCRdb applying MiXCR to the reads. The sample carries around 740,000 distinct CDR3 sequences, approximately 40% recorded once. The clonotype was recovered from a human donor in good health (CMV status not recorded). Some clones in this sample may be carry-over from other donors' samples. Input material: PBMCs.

CDR3 nucleotide sequence: TGTGCCAGCAGCCTTGGACAGGGTTCCCTCCACTTT. It specifies CASSLGQGSLHF. The rearrangement links TRBV7-9 to TRBJ1-6; TRBD1 agrees at 8 bases. With V trimmed by 5 bases and J by 14 bases, 5 bases remained unmatched. The germline V gene has CDR1 SEHNR and CDR2 FQNEAQ (reference sequence). The CDR3 totals 12 residues.